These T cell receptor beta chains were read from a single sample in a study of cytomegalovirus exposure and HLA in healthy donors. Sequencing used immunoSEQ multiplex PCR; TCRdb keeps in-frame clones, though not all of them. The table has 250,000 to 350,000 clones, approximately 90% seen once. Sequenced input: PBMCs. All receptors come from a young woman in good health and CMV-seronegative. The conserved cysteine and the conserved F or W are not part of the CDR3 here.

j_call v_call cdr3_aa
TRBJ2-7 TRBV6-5 ASSYSGLAGGYEQY
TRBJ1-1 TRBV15 ATSRAELNTEAF
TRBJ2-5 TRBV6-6 ASSYSRETQY
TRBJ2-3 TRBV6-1 ASSVKGGSTDTQY
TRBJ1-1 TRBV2 ASSALTNTEAF
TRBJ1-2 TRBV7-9 ASSQRPGTGTNYGYT
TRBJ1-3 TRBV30 AWSDRNTIY
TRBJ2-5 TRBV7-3 ASTLGALRIIQETQY
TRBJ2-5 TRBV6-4 ASKRRRVPLAQY
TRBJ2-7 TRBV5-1 ASSLGTGSSYEQY
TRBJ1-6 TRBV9 ASRDRDNSPLH
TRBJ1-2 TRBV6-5 ASSASSSTNYGYT
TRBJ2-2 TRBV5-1 ASRTGNTGELF
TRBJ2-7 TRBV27 ASSLTAGVIYEQY
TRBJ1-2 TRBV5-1 ASRERTVVNYGYT
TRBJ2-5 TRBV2 ASSGTSGFGRVTRETQY
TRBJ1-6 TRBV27 ASSLTEGSPLH
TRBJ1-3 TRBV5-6 ASSLAYSGNTIY
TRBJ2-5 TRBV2 ASWTGGQETQY
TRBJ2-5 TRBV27 ASSPDLAGAVQETQY
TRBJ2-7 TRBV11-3 ASSLWYASEQY
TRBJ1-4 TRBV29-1 SVEVVRGTNEKLF
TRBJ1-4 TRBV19 ASLLSGGATNEKLF
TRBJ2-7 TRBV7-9 ASSLGGGSSYEQY
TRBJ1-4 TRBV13 ASSFRTVDEKLF
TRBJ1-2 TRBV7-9 ASSLGTGGHGYT
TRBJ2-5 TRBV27 ASSLSGQWSTQY
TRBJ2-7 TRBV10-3 AISFQGGFEQY
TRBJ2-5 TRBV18 ASSPPSIDRGETQY
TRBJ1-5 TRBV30 AWTGGSNQPQH
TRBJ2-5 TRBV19 ASSRGGETQY
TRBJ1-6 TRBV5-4 ASSSGESGNSPLH
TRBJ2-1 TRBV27 ASSTGFDEQF
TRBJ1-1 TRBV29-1 SVQGVLNTEAF
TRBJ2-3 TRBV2 ASSGHPLLETGTDTQY
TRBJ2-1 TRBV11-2 ASGRPGGLTGDEQF
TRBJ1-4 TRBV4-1 ASSQAGLLQEKLF
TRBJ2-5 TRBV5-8 ASSHGQRGGQETQY
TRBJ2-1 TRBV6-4 ASSVRMTRPYEQF
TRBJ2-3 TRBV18 ATLGQEGYTQY
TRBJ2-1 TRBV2 ASSETPREQF
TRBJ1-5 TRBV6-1 ASRNEGIGGQPQH
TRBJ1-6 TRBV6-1 ASSETGGGQSSYNSPLH
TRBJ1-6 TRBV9 ASSEGTAYNSPLH
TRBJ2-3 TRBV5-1 ASSLEGTSGLSTDTQY
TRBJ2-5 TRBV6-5 ASSYSGGAQETQY
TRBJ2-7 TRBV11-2 ASSLGSGWEQY
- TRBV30 AWSRQAPSYEQY
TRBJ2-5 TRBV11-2 ASTSFGNSGETQY
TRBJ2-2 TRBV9 ASSTPRDSNTGELF
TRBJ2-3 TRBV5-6 ASSLVSGGPSTDTQY
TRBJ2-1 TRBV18 ASSPEIDNEQF
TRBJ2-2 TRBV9 ASSAPTSGGTKPHRTGELF
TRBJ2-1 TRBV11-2 ASSLQGGPSSYNEQF
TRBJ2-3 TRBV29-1 SVVGRDSPTDTQY
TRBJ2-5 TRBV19 ASSIGPGEETQY
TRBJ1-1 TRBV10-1 ASSEGIWNTEAF
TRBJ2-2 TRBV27 ASSLGRLTNTGELF
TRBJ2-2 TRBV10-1 APGGGELF